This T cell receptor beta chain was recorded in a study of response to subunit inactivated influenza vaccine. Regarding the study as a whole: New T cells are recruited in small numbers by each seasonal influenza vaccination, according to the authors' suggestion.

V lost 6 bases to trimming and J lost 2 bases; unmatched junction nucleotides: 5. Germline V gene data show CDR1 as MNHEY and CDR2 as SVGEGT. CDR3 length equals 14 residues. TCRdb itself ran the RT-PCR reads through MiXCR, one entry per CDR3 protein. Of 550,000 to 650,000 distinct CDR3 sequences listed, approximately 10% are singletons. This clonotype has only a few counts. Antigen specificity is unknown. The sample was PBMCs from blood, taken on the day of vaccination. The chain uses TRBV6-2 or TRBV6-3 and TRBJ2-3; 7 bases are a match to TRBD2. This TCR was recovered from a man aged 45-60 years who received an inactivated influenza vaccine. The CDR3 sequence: CASRRSGVTDTQYF. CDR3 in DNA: TGTGCCAGCAGGAGAAGCGGGGTCACAGATACGCAGTATTTT.